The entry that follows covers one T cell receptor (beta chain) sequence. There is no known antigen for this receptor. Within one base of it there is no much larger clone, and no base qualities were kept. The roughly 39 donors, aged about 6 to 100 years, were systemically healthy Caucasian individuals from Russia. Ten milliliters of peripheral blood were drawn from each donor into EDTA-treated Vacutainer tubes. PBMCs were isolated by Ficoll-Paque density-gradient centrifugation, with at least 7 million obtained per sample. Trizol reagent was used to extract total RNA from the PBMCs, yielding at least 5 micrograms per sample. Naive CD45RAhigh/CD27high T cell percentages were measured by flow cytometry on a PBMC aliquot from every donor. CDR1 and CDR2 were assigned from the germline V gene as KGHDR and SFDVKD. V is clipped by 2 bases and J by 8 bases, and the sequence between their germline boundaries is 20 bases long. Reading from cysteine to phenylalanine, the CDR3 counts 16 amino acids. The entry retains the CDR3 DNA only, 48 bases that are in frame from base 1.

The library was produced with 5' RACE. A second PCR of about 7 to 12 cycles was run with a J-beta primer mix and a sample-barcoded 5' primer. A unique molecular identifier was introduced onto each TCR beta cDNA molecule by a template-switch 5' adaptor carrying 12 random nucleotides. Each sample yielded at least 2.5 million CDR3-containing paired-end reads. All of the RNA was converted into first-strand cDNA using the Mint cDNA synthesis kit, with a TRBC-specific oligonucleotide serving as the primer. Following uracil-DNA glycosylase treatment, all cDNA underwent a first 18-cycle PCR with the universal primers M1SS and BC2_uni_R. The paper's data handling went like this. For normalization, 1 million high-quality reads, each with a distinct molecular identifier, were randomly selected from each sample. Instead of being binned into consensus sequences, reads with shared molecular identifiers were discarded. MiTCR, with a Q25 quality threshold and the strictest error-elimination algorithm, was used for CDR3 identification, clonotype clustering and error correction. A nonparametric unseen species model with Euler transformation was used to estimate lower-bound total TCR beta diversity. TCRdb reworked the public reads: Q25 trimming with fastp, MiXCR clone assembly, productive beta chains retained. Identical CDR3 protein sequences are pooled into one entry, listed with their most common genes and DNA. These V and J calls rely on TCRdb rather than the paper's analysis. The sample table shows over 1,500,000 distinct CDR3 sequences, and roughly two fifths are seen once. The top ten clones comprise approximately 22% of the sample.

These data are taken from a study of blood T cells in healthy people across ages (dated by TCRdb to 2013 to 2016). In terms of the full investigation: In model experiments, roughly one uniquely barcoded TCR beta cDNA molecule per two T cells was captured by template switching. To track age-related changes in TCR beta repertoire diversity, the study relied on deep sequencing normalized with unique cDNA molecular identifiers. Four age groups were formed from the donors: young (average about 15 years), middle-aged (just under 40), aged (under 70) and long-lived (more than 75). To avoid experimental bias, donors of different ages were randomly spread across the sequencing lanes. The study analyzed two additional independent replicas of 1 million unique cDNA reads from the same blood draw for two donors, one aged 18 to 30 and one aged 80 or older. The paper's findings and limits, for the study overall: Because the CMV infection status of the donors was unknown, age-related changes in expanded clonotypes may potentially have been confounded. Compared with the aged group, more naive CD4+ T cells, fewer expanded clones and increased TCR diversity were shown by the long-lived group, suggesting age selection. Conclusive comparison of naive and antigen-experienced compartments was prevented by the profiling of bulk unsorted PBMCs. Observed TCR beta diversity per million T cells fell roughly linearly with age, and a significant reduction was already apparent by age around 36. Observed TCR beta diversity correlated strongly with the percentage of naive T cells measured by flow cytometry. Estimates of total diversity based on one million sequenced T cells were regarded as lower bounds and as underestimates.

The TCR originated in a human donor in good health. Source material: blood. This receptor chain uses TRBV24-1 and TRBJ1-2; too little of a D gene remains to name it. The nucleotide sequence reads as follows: TGTGCCACCAGTGATTCGGGCGCGGGAAACTGTAGGGGCTACACCTTC. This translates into CATSDSGAGNCRGYTF.